This TCR beta chain was obtained from a study of circulating CD8 cells and anti-PD-1 response in melanoma. As for the study in general: Anti-PD-1 was first-line therapy for about 50% of the 13 patients.

Four subsets defined by PD-1 and/or TIGIT were sorted from live CD3+CD8+TCRalphabeta+ cells. V shed 4 bases, J shed 4 bases, and the junction held 9 bases outside the gene matches. Germline V CDR1 and CDR2: MDHEN, SYDVKM. The CDR3 length is 16 residues. TCR libraries were prepared from roughly 14 ng of total RNA with the QIAseq Immune Repertoire TCR panel. TCRdb reprocessed the reads via MiXCR and lists one record per CDR3 protein. The table has about 530 distinct CDR3 sequences, approximately 6% seen once. Within the sample, this clonotype is medium-sized. The receptor comes from a human donor with melanoma. This specimen was CD8+ T cells from PBMCs, taken at baseline or after one month of anti-PD-1 therapy (not recorded which). The chain has TRBV28 and TRBJ2-2; 7 bases line up with TRBD1. CDR3 DNA sequence: TGTGCCAGCAGTTCTCACAGGGGTATGGGCACCGGGGAGCTGTTTTTT. This gives the protein CASSSHRGMGTGELFF. Full variable domain (remainder filled in from reference TRBV28 and TRBJ2-2): DVKVTQSSRYLVKRTGEKVFLECVQDMDHENMFWYRQDPGLGLRLIYFSYDVKMKEKGDIPEGYSVSREKKERFSLILESASTNQTSMYLCASSSHRGMGTGELFFGEGSRLTVL.